Below, 7 T cell receptor beta chains from the same sample are listed, as sequenced in a study of early T cells in non-severe SARS-CoV-2 infection. TCRdb ran MiXCR on the 5' RACE reads and lists one entry per CDR3 protein. The sample lists tens of thousands of distinct CDR3 sequences; more than 12% were seen once. Sequencing was performed on whole blood. These receptors all come from an adult who was a healthcare worker with PCR-confirmed SARS-CoV-2 infection or an uninfected control (not recorded which).

The V call is TRBV7-8, the J call TRBJ2-1, with 9 bases that match TRBD1. There are 19 residues in the CDR3. Germline CDR1 reads SGHVS; CDR2 reads FQNEAQ. V shed 1 base, J shed 14 bases, and the junction held 24 bases outside the gene matches. This CDR3 is CASSLGLPTGGGLGGPKFF. In nucleotides, the CDR3 is TGTGCCAGCAGCTTAGGTCTTCCCACAGGGGGCGGGTTAGGCGGTCCCAAGTTCTTC.

This clonotype has a count of ten or more. J is TRBJ1-1 and V is TRBV12-3 or TRBV12-4, with D possibly matching TRBD1 (6 bases). The CDR3 runs 15 residues. V gave up 6 bases and J gave up 7 bases, with 21 bases separating them. The CDR3 loop is CASSSALGAWVEAFF. The CDR3 DNA reads TGTGCCAGCAGCTCCGCATTGGGGGCCTGGGTTGAAGCTTTCTTT.

There are a few counts of this clonotype. The genes are TRBV7-8 and TRBJ2-3, with 10 bases fitting TRBD2. Looked up from germline, CDR1 is SGHVS and CDR2 is FQNEAQ. The CDR3 totals 17 residues. Unmatched junction bases numbered 9, after V lost 2 bases and J lost 4 bases. CDR3 sequence reads: CASSLRPPAGGPDTQYF. CDR3 DNA sequence: TGTGCCAGCAGCTTAAGGCCCCCAGCGGGGGGGCCAGATACGCAGTATTTT.

The V and J genes are TRBV12-3 or TRBV12-4 and TRBJ1-2; 8 bases map to TRBD1. Germline trimming cut 7 bases from V and 8 bases from J; bases unmatched to any gene: 6. The CDR3 is made up of 12 amino acids. The DNA for the CDR3 is TGTGCCAGCACCGACAGGGGTCGGGGCTACACCTTC. Amino acid sequence: CASTDRGRGYTF.

The chain couples TRBV28 to TRBJ2-1, with TRBD2 matching over 8 bases. This CDR3 is built from 13 residues. Germline CDR1 is MDHEN and CDR2 is SYDVKM. The CDR3 coding sequence is TGTGTGGCGGGGGGCAGGACCTACAATGAGCAGTTCTTC. As protein: CVAGGRTYNEQFF.

This clonotype occurred many times. V gene TRBV7-9 combines with J gene TRBJ2-2; D ambiguous. This CDR3 contains 14 residues. Germline values: CDR1 SEHNR, CDR2 FQNEAQ (reference sequence). The V and J ends lost 0 bases and 3 bases respectively, with 5 bases between them. The CDR3: CASSLALDTGELFF. The DNA of the CDR3 is TGTGCCAGCAGCTTAGCGCTCGACACCGGGGAGCTGTTTTTT.

This clonotype was observed a few times. This chain joins TRBV12-3 or TRBV12-4 and TRBJ1-5, with no clear D. This CDR3 is 15 amino acids long. V lost 6 bases and J 4 bases, leaving 16 bases between the germline ends. Here the CDR3 DNA reads TGTGCCAGCAGAGCCCATGAGGGCGAGAATCAGCCCCAGCATTTT. It specifies CASRAHEGENQPQHF.